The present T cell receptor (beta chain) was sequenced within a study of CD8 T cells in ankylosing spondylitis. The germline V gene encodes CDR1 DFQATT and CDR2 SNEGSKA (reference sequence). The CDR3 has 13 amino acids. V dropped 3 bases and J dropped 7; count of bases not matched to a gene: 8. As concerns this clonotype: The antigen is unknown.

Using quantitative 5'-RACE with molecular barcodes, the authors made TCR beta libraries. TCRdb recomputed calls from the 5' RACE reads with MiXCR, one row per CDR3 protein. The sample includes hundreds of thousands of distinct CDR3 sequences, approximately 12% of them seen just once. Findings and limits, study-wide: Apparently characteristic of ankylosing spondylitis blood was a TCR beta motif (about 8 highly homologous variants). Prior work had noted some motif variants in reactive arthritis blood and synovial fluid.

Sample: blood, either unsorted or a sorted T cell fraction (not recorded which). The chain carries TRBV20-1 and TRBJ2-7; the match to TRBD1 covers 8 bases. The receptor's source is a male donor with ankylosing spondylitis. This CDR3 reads CSARGQATQEQYF. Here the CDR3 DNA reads TGCAGTGCTAGGGGACAGGCCACACAGGAGCAGTACTTC.